One and the same sample provided the 10 T cell receptor beta chains below, sequenced in a study of blood T cell repertoires in COVID-19. Repertoires were generated with immunoSEQ multiplex PCR, while TCRdb's copy carries only in-frame clones and drops some. This table holds around 270,000 clones, around 84% found once. Sequenced input: peripheral blood. All receptors come from a woman aged 60-70 years with COVID-19, enrolled during active disease.

V and J are TRBV6-5 and TRBJ2-7, with unresolved D. V was shortened by 7 bases and J by 9 bases, with 25 bases between the two germline ends. Looked up from germline, CDR1 is MNHEY and CDR2 is SVGAGI. The CDR3 is made up of 15 amino acids. This chain's CDR3 is CASMISLTAADRQYF. In nucleotides, the CDR3 is TGTGCCAGCATGATATCACTTACGGCCGCGGATCGGCAGTACTTC.

Here the CDR3 DNA reads TGTGCCTGGAGTGTACTGGGGGGGACTAGCAAGGCCTACGAGCAGTACTTC. It encodes CAWSVLGGTSKAYEQYF. This chain links TRBV30 with TRBJ2-7, with 9 bases lining up with TRBD2. V lost 0 bases to trimming and J lost 2 bases; unmatched junction nucleotides: 11. The germline V gene has CDR1 GTSNPN and CDR2 SVGIG (reference sequence). This CDR3 has 17 residues. Variable domain in full (rest from reference TRBV30 and TRBJ2-7): SQTIHQWPATLVQPVGSPLSLECTVEGTSNPNLYWYRQAAGRGLQLLFYSVGIGQISSEVPQNLSASRPQDRQFILSSKKLLLSDSGFYLCAWSVLGGTSKAYEQYFGPGTRLTVT.

This chain links TRBV7-2 with TRBJ1-1; D unresolved. Germline V lookup: CDR1 SGHTA, CDR2 FQGNSA. V lost 1 base and J lost 6, with 21 bases in between. The CDR3 has 17 residues. Here the CDR3 DNA reads TGTGCCAGCAGCTTAGAGTCGCACCGGTGGGTTAGCGCTGAAGCTTTCTTT. Translated: CASSLESHRWVSAEAFF.

The genes are TRBV6-5 and TRBJ2-3; D is undetermined. There are 15 residues in the CDR3. Germline-derived CDR1 and CDR2 are MNHEY and SVGAGI. The V end was cut by 6 bases, the J end by 0 bases, with 13 bases between. The CDR3 here is CASRRGGTSTDTQYF. CDR3 coding DNA: TGTGCCAGCAGAAGAGGCGGAACTAGCACAGATACGCAGTATTTT.

The CDR3 sequence is CASSPRGEGTDTQYF. The CDR3 nucleotides read TGTGCCAGCTCACCACGGGGGGAAGGCACAGATACGCAGTATTTT. This chain links TRBV18 with TRBJ2-3, with a possible D match to TRBD2 (6 bases). The CDR3 spans 15 residues. Trimming pared 1 base from V and 1 base from J, leaving 9 bases between. Per the germline V gene, CDR1 is KGHSH and CDR2 is LQKENI.

A few counts support this clone. The gene calls are TRBV28 and TRBJ1-6; a weak D match, TRBD1 (5 bases). Trimming shortened V by 5 bases and J by 8 bases, and 16 bases separated the two germline ends. CDR1 and CDR2 from the germline V gene are MDHEN and SYDVKM. The CDR3 is made up of 15 amino acids. The CDR3 region is CASSPTGAFYSPLHF. CDR3 nucleotides: TGTGCCAGCAGTCCCACAGGAGCCTTTTATTCACCCCTCCACTTT.

The V and J genes are TRBV30 and TRBJ2-7; 8 positions agree with TRBD2. From germline, CDR1 is GTSNPN and CDR2 SVGIG (reference sequence). The CDR3 covers 13 residues. J lost 5 bases, V lost 4 bases, and 7 bases had no gene match. As DNA, the CDR3 is TGTGCCTGGAATAACGGGAGGGTCGACGAGCAGTACTTC. Translated, it gives CAWNNGRVDEQYF.

The chain has TRBV24-1 and TRBJ1-2; 8 nucleotides align to TRBD1. The CDR3 extends over 13 amino acids. J was trimmed by 8 bases and V by 4 bases; bases with no gene match: 5. Per germline, CDR1 KGHDR and CDR2 SFDVKD. Here the CDR3 DNA reads TGTGCCACCAGTGACCGGGACAGGCAAGGCTACACCTTC. Translating gives CATSDRDRQGYTF.

V and J are TRBV28 and TRBJ2-3; TRBD2 matches 8 bases. The V and J ends lost 9 bases and 14 bases, in that order; junction bases with no gene match: 10. Germline CDR1 reads MDHEN; CDR2 reads SYDVKM. This CDR3 contains 11 residues. Here the CDR3 reads CASTTGTSWYF. The DNA of the CDR3 is TGTGCCAGTACTACCGGGACTAGTTGGTATTTT.

The J gene is TRBJ2-2, the V gene TRBV7-3, with a possible D match to TRBD2 (6 bases). The CDR3 consists of 16 residues. Germline loops: CDR1 SGHTA, CDR2 FQGTGA. Trimming removed 3 bases from V and 3 bases from J, with 14 bases in between. CDR3 coding DNA: TGTGCCAGCAGCTTCCAAGGCGGGAAAGACACCGGGGAGCTGTTTTTT. Its protein product is CASSFQGGKDTGELFF.